One sample yielded the 31 T cell receptor beta chains listed below, sequenced in a study of CD8 T cells in Susac syndrome. An amount of RNA that ranged from roughly 0.45 to 1 ug was reverse transcribed with random hexamers. From the immunoSEQ multiplex PCR reads, TCRdb called clonotypes with MiXCR, one entry per CDR3 protein. The repertoire consists of around 150,000 distinct CDR3 sequences, with around 94% occurring once and the leading ten covering approximately 0.25%. Sample: CD8+ T cells from PBMCs. These receptors all come from a human donor in good health.

The chain is built from TRBV20-1 and TRBJ1-5, with D maybe TRBD1 (5 bases). The CDR3 contains 13 residues. V lost 3 bases to trimming and J lost 6 bases, with 12 bases between them. From germline, CDR1 is DFQATT and CDR2 SNEGSKA (reference sequence). CDR3 region: CSASSQGGQPQHF. CDR3 coding DNA: TGCAGTGCTAGTTCCCAGGGTGGTCAGCCCCAGCATTTT.

J is TRBJ1-5 and V is TRBV27; possibly TRBD1 for D (5 bases). V was pared by 8 bases and J by 0 bases, with 14 bases between. CDR3 length: 15 residues. Looked up from germline, CDR1 is MNHEY and CDR2 is SMNVEV (reference sequence). The CDR3 is CASCPRGDSNQPQHF. DNA for the CDR3: TGTGCCAGCTGTCCAAGAGGGGATAGCAATCAGCCCCAGCATTTT.

The V call is TRBV27, the J call TRBJ2-7; tentatively, D is TRBD2 (5 bases). CDR1 is MNHEY, CDR2 SMNVEV, per germline (reference sequence). Trimming pared 2 bases from V and 6 bases from J, leaving 14 bases between. CDR3 length: 14 amino acids. The CDR3 DNA is TGTGCCAGCAGTTTAGCAGGACGGGGTTCCGAGCAGTACTTC. Translation: CASSLAGRGSEQYF.

The chain employs TRBV6-4 and TRBJ1-1, with a possible D match to TRBD1 (6 bases). V was clipped by 3 bases and J by 7 bases, with 12 bases between them. Germline CDR1 reads MRHNA; CDR2 reads SNTAGT. CDR3 length equals 13 residues. CDR3 sequence (DNA): TGTGCCAGCAGTGAGGGCGGGGGCGATGAAGCTTTCTTT. Its translation: CASSEGGGDEAFF.

This chain uses TRBV24-1 with TRBJ2-7; possible D gene TRBD2, 6 bases. V was pared by 4 bases and J by 7 bases, with 13 bases between. In germline, CDR1 is KGHDR, CDR2 SFDVKD. The CDR3 has 13 residues. The CDR3 sequence is CATSDWTTNEQYF. The CDR3 DNA is TGTGCCACCAGTGACTGGACTACCAATGAGCAGTACTTC.

This chain connects TRBV29-1 to TRBJ2-1; D remains ambiguous. This CDR3 contains 14 residues. Germline loops: CDR1 SQVTM, CDR2 ANQGSEA. Trimming left V 5 bases short and J 0 bases short, with 11 bases between. CDR3 residues: CSVTTAHSYNEQFF. As DNA, the CDR3 is TGCAGCGTTACAACAGCGCACTCCTACAATGAGCAGTTCTTC.

This clonotype was seen just once. The genes are TRBV7-9 and TRBJ1-2; TRBD1 agrees at 8 bases. V shed 1 base, J shed 5 bases, and the junction held 3 bases outside the gene matches. CDR3 length: 14 amino acids. CDR1 is SEHNR and CDR2 is FQNEAQ in the germline V gene (reference sequence). The CDR3 region is CASSLVWTGYGYTF. The CDR3 DNA follows: TGTGCCAGCAGCTTAGTATGGACAGGGTATGGCTACACCTTC.

The rearrangement joins TRBV19 to TRBJ2-4; 9 nucleotides agree with TRBD2. The ends lost 7 bases at V and 12 bases at J; junction bases unmatched: 13. CDR3 length: 14 residues. Germline CDR1 and CDR2: LNHDA and SQIVND (reference sequence). The CDR3 DNA reads TGTGCCAGTACCCCAGCGGGAGGCCCACGCAATCAGTACTTC. Translating it yields CASTPAGGPRNQYF.

V usage is TRBV29-1 and J usage is TRBJ1-5; D possibly corresponds to TRBD1 (5 bases). V lost 4 bases, J lost 0 bases, and 7 bases lay in between. There are 13 residues in the CDR3. Germline V gene sequence: CDR1 SQVTM, CDR2 ANQGSEA. The CDR3 spells CSVGDVSNQPQHF. CDR3 sequence (DNA): TGCAGCGTTGGGGACGTTAGCAATCAGCCCCAGCATTTT.

This clonotype was counted once. The rearrangement joins TRBV12-3 or TRBV12-4 to TRBJ2-3; tentatively, D is TRBD2 (7 bases). The ends were cut back, 5 bases at V and 4 bases at J, with 19 bases in the middle. CDR3 length: 16 amino acids. CDR3 nucleotides: TGTGCCAGCAGTCCCCGGGGGCGGGAGTGGGCAGATACGCAGTATTTT. Translating gives CASSPRGREWADTQYF.

This chain links TRBV9 with TRBJ2-3; D is uncertain. The CDR3 has 13 residues. V dropped 0 bases and J dropped 2 bases, with 4 bases sitting between them. Germline CDR1 and CDR2: SGDLS and YYNGEE. The chain's CDR3 is CASSVAATDTQYF. DNA for the CDR3: TGTGCCAGCAGCGTAGCGGCCACAGATACGCAGTATTTT.

The chain couples TRBV5-1 to TRBJ2-7; D is unresolved. The CDR3 is 10 amino acids. With 7 bases removed from V and 3 bases from J, the gap between germline ends came to 5 bases. CDR1 SGHRS and CDR2 YFSETQ come from the germline V gene. CDR3 nucleotide sequence: TGCGCCAGCTGGGACTACGAGCAGTACTTC. Translation gives CASWDYEQYF.

This chain uses TRBV6-5 with TRBJ2-1; possibly TRBD2 for D (6 bases). Germline CDR1 MNHEY, CDR2 SVGAGI. CDR3 length: 15 amino acids. The ends were cut back, 5 bases at V and 0 bases at J, with 11 bases in the middle. The CDR3 nucleotides are TGTGCCAGCAGTGGAGACGGGAGCTCCTACAATGAGCAGTTCTTC. It encodes CASSGDGSSYNEQFF.

The chain uses TRBV4-1 and TRBJ2-3, with D hard to call. The ends were cut back, 10 bases at V and 0 bases at J, with 5 bases in the middle. This CDR3 has 11 amino acids. Germline-derived CDR1 and CDR2 are MGHRA and YSYEKL. In nucleotides, the CDR3 is TGCGCCACCGGGAGCACAGATACGCAGTATTTT. The encoded protein is CATGSTDTQYF.

This CDR3 is CAISERGDKETQYF. The CDR3 bases are TGTGCCATCAGTGAGCGGGGAGACAAAGAGACCCAGTACTTC. This rearrangement joins TRBV10-3 to TRBJ2-5, with D possibly being TRBD2 (5 bases). CDR1 is ENHRY, CDR2 SYGVKD, per germline. V was trimmed by 2 bases and J by 3 bases, leaving 10 bases between them. The CDR3 is 14 amino acids.

The V gene is TRBV7-8, the J gene TRBJ2-1, with 9 bases identical to TRBD1. V dropped 1 base and J dropped 7; count of bases not matched to a gene: 5. The CDR3 sequence is 15 residues long. CDR1 and CDR2 from the germline V gene are SGHVS and FQNEAQ. Written as DNA, the CDR3 is TGTGCCAGCAGCTTAGTAGGGACAGGGAGTAATGAGCAGTTCTTC. Its protein product is CASSLVGTGSNEQFF.

This chain joins TRBV7-6 and TRBJ2-2; maybe TRBD2 (6 bases). The germline V gene has CDR1 SGHVS and CDR2 FNYEAQ. Trimming took 5 bases from V and 6 from J, leaving 10 bases between them. This CDR3 is built from 13 residues. CDR3 in amino acids: CASSALAAGELFF. CDR3 bases: TGTGCCAGCAGCGCACTAGCAGCCGGGGAGCTGTTTTTT.

The chain uses TRBV29-1 and TRBJ1-1; D is perhaps TRBD1 (5 bases). The V and J ends lost 6 bases and 8 bases respectively, with 16 bases between them. Germline V gene data show CDR1 as SQVTM and CDR2 as ANQGSEA. The CDR3 runs to 12 residues. The CDR3, as DNA: TGCAGCGTCTCCGGGACCGGGCCCGAAGCTTTCTTT. Amino acid sequence: CSVSGTGPEAFF.

The V call is TRBV20-1, the J call TRBJ2-1; D remains ambiguous. The V end was cut by 6 bases, the J end by 5 bases, with 11 bases between. The CDR3 extends over 12 amino acids. Germline assignment: CDR1 DFQATT and CDR2 SNEGSKA (reference sequence). CDR3 nucleotides: TGCAGTGCCACCGACACGGACAATGAGCAGTTCTTC. It is translated as CSATDTDNEQFF.

The V call is TRBV29-1, the J call TRBJ2-1, with 10 bases lining up with TRBD2. J gave up 2 bases and V 7 bases, and 8 bases lay outside the gene matches. The CDR3 has 15 amino acids. Germline CDR1 SQVTM, CDR2 ANQGSEA. The CDR3 reads CSAPNLAGAYNEQFF. The CDR3 nucleotides are TGCAGCGCTCCCAATCTAGCGGGAGCCTACAATGAGCAGTTCTTC.

The gene calls are TRBV29-1 and TRBJ1-2, with D hard to call. The CDR3 is made up of 11 amino acids. V was cut by 7 bases and J by 4 bases, with 10 bases left in between. Germline loops: CDR1 SQVTM, CDR2 ANQGSEA. CDR3 residues: CSGKVIYGYTF. For the CDR3, the DNA is TGCAGCGGAAAAGTAATCTATGGCTACACCTTC.

This rearrangement joins TRBV4-1 to TRBJ1-5; no clear D. Germline CDR1 is MGHRA and CDR2 is YSYEKL. This CDR3 has 16 residues. With 2 bases removed from V and 1 base from J, the gap between germline ends came to 12 bases. The CDR3 loop reads CASSQRLGPSNQPQHF. DNA of the CDR3: TGCGCCAGCAGCCAAAGGCTGGGCCCCAGCAATCAGCCCCAGCATTTT.

This clonotype was observed a single time. J is TRBJ2-1 and V is TRBV4-3; D is perhaps TRBD1 (5 bases). Germline assignment: CDR1 LGHNA and CDR2 YSLEER. The CDR3 length is 15 residues. V was shortened by 0 bases and J by 6 bases, with 12 bases between the two germline ends. The chain's CDR3 is CASSQERTRVNEQFF. CDR3 nucleotide sequence: TGCGCCAGCAGCCAAGAGCGAACCAGGGTCAATGAGCAGTTCTTC.

The rearrangement uses TRBV15 and TRBJ2-2; the D is unclear. V was trimmed by 1 base and J by 5 bases, leaving 8 bases between them. This CDR3 region has 14 residues. Germline lookup yields CDR1 LNHNV and CDR2 YYDKDF (reference sequence). In nucleotides, the CDR3 is TGTGCCACCAGCAGAGTTAGGGAAACCGGGGAGCTGTTTTTT. This sequence encodes CATSRVRETGELFF.

The chain combines TRBV6-5 with TRBJ2-2; D gene ambiguous. The CDR3 extends over 14 amino acids. Trimming removed 7 bases from V and 8 bases from J, with 17 bases in between. Germline assignment: CDR1 MNHEY and CDR2 SVGAGI. The CDR3, as DNA: TGTGCCAGCATGCTCTCGCAGCTTGTGGGGGAGCTGTTTTTT. This sequence encodes CASMLSQLVGELFF.

This rearrangement joins TRBV7-9 to TRBJ2-3; 9 bases map to TRBD2. V gave up 0 bases and J gave up 3 bases; unmatched junction bases: 7. This CDR3 region has 17 residues. Germline V gene sequence: CDR1 SEHNR, CDR2 FQNEAQ (reference sequence). CDR3 sequence: CASSLAQASGITDTQYF. CDR3 coding DNA: TGTGCCAGCAGCTTAGCGCAGGCTAGCGGGATAACAGATACGCAGTATTTT. Full variable domain (remainder filled in from reference TRBV7-9 and TRBJ2-3): DTGVSQNPRHKITKRGQNVTFRCDPISEHNRLYWYRQTLGQGPEFLTYFQNEAQLEKSRLLSDRFSAERPKGSFSTLEIQRTEQGDSAMYLCASSLAQASGITDTQYFGPGTRLTVL.

This clonotype was seen just once. The chain couples TRBV29-1 to TRBJ2-3; 9 nucleotides align to TRBD2. The germline V gene has CDR1 SQVTM and CDR2 ANQGSEA. CDR3 length: 14 amino acids. V trimming: 3 bases; J trimming: 5 bases; junction bases outside the gene matches: 6. The CDR3 region has the DNA TGCAGCGTTGACGGGCTAGCGGGAAGAGATACGCAGTATTTT. It specifies CSVDGLAGRDTQYF.

This chain links TRBV15 with TRBJ1-2; D call uncertain. V was shortened by 1 base and J by 2 bases, with 8 bases between the two germline ends. Germline loops: CDR1 LNHNV, CDR2 YYDKDF (reference sequence). This CDR3 has 14 residues. The CDR3 sequence: CATSRVAENYGYTF. The CDR3 nucleotides are TGTGCCACCAGCAGAGTCGCGGAGAACTATGGCTACACCTTC.

This clonotype was recorded once. This chain joins TRBV27 and TRBJ1-2; D unresolved. The CDR3 contains 16 residues. Trimming cost V 0 bases and J 7 bases, with 18 bases left between them. CDR1 is MNHEY and CDR2 is SMNVEV in the germline V gene (reference sequence). The CDR3: CASSLSWLVSSPGYTF. In DNA form, the CDR3 reads TGTGCCAGCAGTTTATCGTGGCTTGTTTCTTCCCCTGGCTACACCTTC.

This clonotype turned up a few times. The chain employs TRBV29-1 and TRBJ1-1, with no clear D. The CDR3 spans 12 residues. Germline loops: CDR1 SQVTM, CDR2 ANQGSEA. Trimming took off 2 bases at V and 1 base at J, with 5 bases between the two ends. The CDR3 coding sequence is TGCAGCGTTGAACCAGCGAACACTGAAGCTTTCTTT. It yields the protein CSVEPANTEAFF.

The chain employs TRBV3-1 and TRBJ1-1; a possible D gene is TRBD1 (6 bases). V shed 1 base and J shed 6 bases, with 12 bases lying between them. Germline CDR1 and CDR2: LGHDT and YNNKEL (reference sequence). This CDR3 spans 14 amino acids. CDR3 sequence reads: CASSQGRGLSEAFF. CDR3 DNA sequence: TGTGCCAGCAGCCAAGGGCGGGGGCTGTCTGAAGCTTTCTTT.